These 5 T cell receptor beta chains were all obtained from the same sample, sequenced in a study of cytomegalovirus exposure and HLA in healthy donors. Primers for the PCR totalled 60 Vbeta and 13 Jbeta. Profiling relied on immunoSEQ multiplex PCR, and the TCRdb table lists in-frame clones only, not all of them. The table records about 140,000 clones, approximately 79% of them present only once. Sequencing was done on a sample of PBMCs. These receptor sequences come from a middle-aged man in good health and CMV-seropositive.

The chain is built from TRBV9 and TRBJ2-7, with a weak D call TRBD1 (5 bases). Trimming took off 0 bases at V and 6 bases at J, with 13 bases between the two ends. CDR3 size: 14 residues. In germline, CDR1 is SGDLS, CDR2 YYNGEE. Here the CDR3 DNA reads TGTGCCAGCAGCGTAGTAGCAGGGTCGGTCGAGCAGTACTTC. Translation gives CASSVVAGSVEQYF.

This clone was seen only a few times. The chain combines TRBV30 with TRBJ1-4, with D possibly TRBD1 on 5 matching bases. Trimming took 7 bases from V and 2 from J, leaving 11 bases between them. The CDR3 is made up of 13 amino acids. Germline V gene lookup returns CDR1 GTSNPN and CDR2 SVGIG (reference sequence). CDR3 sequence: CAFQAGTNEKLFF. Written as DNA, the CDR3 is TGTGCCTTCCAGGCAGGGACTAATGAAAAACTGTTTTTT.

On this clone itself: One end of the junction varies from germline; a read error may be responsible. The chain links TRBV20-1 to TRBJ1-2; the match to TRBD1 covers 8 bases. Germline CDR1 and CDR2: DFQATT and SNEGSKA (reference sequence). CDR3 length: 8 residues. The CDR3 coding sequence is TGCACCCCTTGGGACAGGATTTTC. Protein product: CTPWDRIF.

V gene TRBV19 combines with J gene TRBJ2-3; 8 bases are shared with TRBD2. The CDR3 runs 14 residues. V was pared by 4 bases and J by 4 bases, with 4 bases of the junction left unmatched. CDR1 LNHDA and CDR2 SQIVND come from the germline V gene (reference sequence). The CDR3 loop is CASSTPGLADTQYF. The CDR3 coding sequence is TGTGCCAGTAGTACGCCGGGACTAGCAGATACGCAGTATTTT.

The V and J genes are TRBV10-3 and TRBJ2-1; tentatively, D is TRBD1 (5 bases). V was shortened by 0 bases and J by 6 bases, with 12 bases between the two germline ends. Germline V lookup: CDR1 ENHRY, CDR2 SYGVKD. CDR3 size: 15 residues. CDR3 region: CAISESAGAPNEQFF. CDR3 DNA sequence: TGTGCCATCAGTGAGTCGGCTGGGGCCCCCAATGAGCAGTTCTTC.